This T cell receptor beta chain originates from a study of blood T cells in healthy people across ages (dated by TCRdb to between 2014 and 2017). Describing the broader study: In model experiments, template switching captured roughly one uniquely barcoded TCR beta cDNA molecule for every two T cells. To track age-related changes in TCR beta repertoire diversity, the study relied on deep sequencing normalized with unique cDNA molecular identifiers. The donors were divided into four age groups: young (average around 17 years), middle-aged (about 41), aged (approximately 62) and long-lived (around 87). To avoid experimental bias, donors of different ages were randomly spread across the sequencing lanes. Using the same blood draw, the study looked at two additional independent replicas of 1 million unique cDNA reads for two donors, one aged 18 to 30 and the other aged 80 or older.

Via the germline V gene, CDR1 is SQVTM and CDR2 ANQGSEA. V is cut back by 7 bases and J by 5 bases, with 10 bases in the junction unmatched. The CDR3 sequence holds 13 residues, the cysteine and phenylalanine included. CDR3 DNA only is kept here, 39 bases in frame from base 1. Donors were 30 to 45 systemically healthy Caucasian individuals from Russia aged roughly 6 to 90 years. Each donor gave roughly 9.5 milliliters of peripheral blood, collected into EDTA-treated Vacutainer tubes. Ficoll-Paque density-gradient centrifugation was used to isolate PBMCs, with at least 6 million obtained per sample. Trizol reagent was used to extract total RNA from PBMCs, with at least 6 micrograms per sample. The percentages of naive CD45RAhigh/CD27high T cells were determined by flow cytometry on a PBMC aliquot from every donor. Summary of the overall study and its limitations: Total diversity estimates from one million sequenced T cells were considered lower bounds and underestimates. Because the CMV infection status of the donors was unknown, age-related changes in expanded clonotypes may potentially have been confounded. Because profiling used bulk unsorted PBMCs, naive and antigen-experienced compartments could not be compared conclusively. Observed TCR beta diversity per million T cells fell roughly linearly with age, and a significant reduction was already apparent by age around 39. Compared with the aged group, more naive CD4+ T cells, fewer expanded clones and increased TCR diversity were shown by the long-lived group, suggesting age selection. There was a strong correlation between observed TCR beta diversity and the percentage of naive T cells measured by flow cytometry.

Preparation of the library involved 5' RACE. Sequencing was performed on an Illumina HiSeq 2500. A second PCR of roughly 7 to 11 cycles was performed with a sample-barcoded 5' primer and a J-beta primer mix. Each TCR beta cDNA molecule received a unique molecular identifier from a template-switch 5' adaptor carrying 12 random nucleotides. Each sample yielded at least 2.5 million CDR3-containing paired-end reads. First-strand cDNA was synthesized from all RNA with the Mint cDNA synthesis kit, primed by a TRBC-specific oligonucleotide. Following uracil-DNA glycosylase treatment, a first 18-cycle PCR with universal primers M1SS and BC2_uni_R was performed on all cDNA. Concerning the study's data processing: For normalization, 1 million high-quality reads, each with a distinct molecular identifier, were randomly selected from each sample. Reads sharing molecular identifiers were discarded rather than binned into consensus sequences. CDR3 identification, clonotype clustering and error correction used MiTCR with a Q25 quality threshold and the strictest error-elimination algorithm. A nonparametric unseen species model using Euler transformation provided a lower-bound estimate of total TCR beta diversity. Through fastp at Q25 and MiXCR, TCRdb rebuilt clones from the public reads, retaining in-frame beta chains. Duplicate CDR3 protein sequences are folded into a single record with the most common DNA and genes. TCRdb assigned the V and J calls; the authors' analysis was not used. This sample is represented by 2 million or so distinct CDR3 sequences; around 48% of them were singletons. Of the sample, about 2.1% is held by the ten largest clones.

Concerning this clonotype: This clone's antigen is unknown. No much larger clonotype is one base removed from it; base qualities were not supplied.

This receptor was identified in a middle-aged woman in good health. The rearrangement joined TRBV29-1 to TRBJ1-2; the central 7 bases match TRBD1. Specimen: blood. The sequence in DNA is TGCAGCGCCCTCTGGACAGGTGTTTATGGCTACACCTTC. Its protein reads: CSALWTGVYGYTF. Supplemented by the reference TRBV29-1 and TRBJ1-2 proteins around the CDR3, the complete variable domain is SAVISQKPSRDICQRGTSLTIQCQVDSQVTMMFWYRQQPGQSLTLIATANQGSEATYESGFVIDKFPISRPNLTFSTLTVSNMSPEDSSIYLCSALWTGVYGYTFGSGTRLTVV.